This TCR beta chain derives from a study of T cell responses to AZD1222 COVID-19 vaccine. Remarks on this clone: Its antigen is undetermined.

Regarding the study as a whole: Along spike, vaccine-associated CD4 TCRs were found throughout, with dominance at 160-218 and 743-854. Baseline seropositivity characterized only a handful of AZD1222 recipients. No day 14 peak samples; only post-peak repertoires were characterized.

The CDR3 consists of 12 residues. The V end lost 8 bases, the J end lost 9 bases, and 14 bases lay between the germline ends. TCRdb's copy holds only in-frame clones and misses some; the assay was immunoSEQ multiplex PCR. The table lists 120,000 to 150,000 clones, around 89% of them singletons. This specimen consisted of peripheral blood, obtained on day 0 of MenACWY control vaccination. This chain joins TRBV12-3 or TRBV12-4 and TRBJ1-5, with a weak D call TRBD1 (5 bases). This receptor was obtained from an adult in good health. CDR3 sequence (DNA): TGTGCCAGCGGGACCGGGGCTTGGCCCCAGCATTTT. Amino acid sequence: CASGTGAWPQHF.